This TCR beta chain was identified during a study of human T cells and chemical hapten exposure. Whole-study findings and limits: PT1 expanded TCR counts and patch test score correlated positively. Sensitization with DPC brought no change to TCRs above 1 in 1000 in frequency.

TCRdb re-called the RACE reads through MiXCR, storing one row per CDR3 protein. The sample consists of more than 250,000 distinct CDR3 sequences, approximately 7.5% of them appearing once. Time point given: pre-sensitization, week 0. As to treatment: therapeutic diphenylcyclopropenone sensitization with weekly scalp DPC. This clonotype was recorded a few times. Its antigen is not known. This specimen consisted of whole blood, obtained in connection with sensitization to the hapten diphenylcyclopropenone (DPC). This clonotype was sampled from a young man with alopecia areata. Some clones in this sample may be carry-over from other donors' samples.

The CDR3 DNA reads as TGTGCCAGCAGTTTCAGGAGCGGGGGAGGTGGAGATACGCAGTATTTT. Its protein product is CASSFRSGGGGDTQYF. The chain carries TRBV27 and TRBJ2-3; 8 bases map to TRBD2. The germline V gene has CDR1 MNHEY and CDR2 SMNVEV (reference sequence). Trimming at V came to 3 bases and at J to 5 bases, leaving 10 bases not matched to a gene. CDR3 length: 16 residues.